One and the same sample provided the 15 T cell receptor beta chains below, sequenced in a study of T cell repertoires in cytomegalovirus infection. These receptors' antigens are unknown. A single record per CDR3 protein comes from TCRdb applying MiXCR to the reads. The sample yields about 900,000 distinct CDR3 sequences, around 30% seen once. The source was cultured CD8+ T cells from PBMCs, collected from culture after CMV antigen stimulation. All receptors derive from a human donor in good health (CMV status not recorded). Some clones in this sample may be carry-over from other donors' samples.

The chain has TRBV24-1 and TRBJ1-1, with D possibly being TRBD1 (5 bases). This CDR3 is 14 amino acids long. V was clipped by 7 bases and J by 7 bases, with 18 bases between them. The germline gives CDR1 KGHDR, CDR2 SFDVKD. The CDR3, as DNA: TGTGCCACCAGGGCCGGGGGGTCTCGAATTGAAGCTTTCTTT. Its protein product is CATRAGGSRIEAFF.

This clonotype was recorded many times. This CDR3 reads CASTGTGGRSGYTF. The CDR3, as DNA: TGTGCCAGCACCGGGACAGGGGGAAGGAGTGGCTACACCTTC. This sequence joins TRBV7-9 and TRBJ1-2; TRBD1 matches 11 bases. The CDR3 contains 14 residues. J gave up 7 bases and V 7 bases, and 8 bases lay outside the gene matches. From germline, CDR1 is SEHNR and CDR2 FQNEAQ (reference sequence).

This clonotype showed up just a few times. The chain has TRBV6-2 or TRBV6-3 and TRBJ2-7; D might be TRBD2 (5 bases). The CDR3 extends over 13 amino acids. V was pared by 6 bases and J by 3 bases, with 12 bases between. Germline CDR1 and CDR2: MNHEY and SVGEGT. DNA of the CDR3: TGTGCCAGCAGACTAGGGTCTCTCTACGAGCAGTACGTC. Protein sequence: CASRLGSLYEQYV.

This clonotype was found a few times. The chain couples TRBV25-1 to TRBJ2-7; tentative D call: TRBD2 (6 bases). Trimming stripped 4 bases from V and 7 bases from J, with 20 bases between. The CDR3 spans 15 residues. The germline V gene encodes CDR1 MGHDK and CDR2 SYGVNS. CDR3 region: CASSGPGGTRGEQYF. The DNA of the CDR3 is TGTGCCAGCAGTGGCCCAGGAGGGACTCGGGGGGAGCAGTACTTC.

This clonotype was observed a few times. The gene calls are TRBV7-3 and TRBJ2-3; 11 nucleotides align to TRBD2. With 5 bases clipped from V and 6 bases from J, the junction kept 7 bases outside the gene matches. The CDR3 spans 15 residues. Germline CDR1 is SGHTA and CDR2 is FQGTGA. CDR3 residues: CASSATSGGRDTQYF. In nucleotides, the CDR3 is TGTGCCAGCAGCGCAACTAGCGGGGGCCGGGATACGCAGTATTTT. Using reference TRBV7-3 and TRBJ2-3 for the parts outside the CDR3, the full variable domain is GAGVSQTPSNKVTEKGKYVELRCDPISGHTALYWYRQSLGQGPEFLIYFQGTGAADDSGLPNDRFFAVRPEGSVSTLKIQRTERGDSAVYLCASSATSGGRDTQYFGPGTRLTVL.

This clonotype was detected many times. The chain's CDR3 is CAISEAGGAYNEQFF. CDR3 in DNA: TGTGCCATCAGTGAAGCAGGGGGAGCCTACAATGAGCAGTTCTTC. This sequence joins TRBV10-3 and TRBJ2-1; 7 nucleotides line up with TRBD1. Looked up from germline, CDR1 is ENHRY and CDR2 is SYGVKD. The CDR3 sequence is 15 residues long. J gave up 2 bases and V 3 bases, and 4 bases lay outside the gene matches.

The V call is TRBV12-3 or TRBV12-4, the J call TRBJ2-3; the D is unclear. The V end was cut by 2 bases, the J end by 3 bases, with 9 bases between. The CDR3 extends over 14 amino acids. CDR3: CASSLRPLTDTQYF. The CDR3 DNA sequence: TGTGCCAGCAGTTTAAGACCGCTGACAGATACGCAGTATTTT.

This clonotype came up a few times. CDR3 loop: CASHAGGIRDTQYF. Here the CDR3 DNA reads TGTGCCAGCCACGCGGGGGGGATTAGAGATACGCAGTATTTT. The V gene is TRBV7-8, the J gene TRBJ2-3; TRBD2 matches at 9 bases. The J segment lost 5 bases and the V segment lost 8 bases, leaving 8 bases of the junction unmatched. Germline V gene data show CDR1 as SGHVS and CDR2 as FQNEAQ. This CDR3 has 14 amino acids.

The chain recombines TRBV5-6 with TRBJ2-7; the match to TRBD1 covers 8 bases. The germline V gene encodes CDR1 SGHDT and CDR2 YYEEEE. Trimming removed 3 bases from V and 3 bases from J; junction bases left unmatched: 11. This CDR3 spans 16 amino acids. The CDR3 nucleotides are TGTGCCAGCAGCTGGGGTCCCGGGACAGGCCACTACGAGCAGTACTTC. It codes for CASSWGPGTGHYEQYF.

The chain joins TRBV7-9 to TRBJ1-1, with D perhaps matching TRBD1 (5 bases). CDR1 SEHNR and CDR2 FQNEAQ come from the germline V gene (reference sequence). V lost 4 bases and J 7 bases, leaving 16 bases between the germline ends. The CDR3 spans 14 residues. CDR3 protein: CASSSRSGTNEAFF. CDR3 bases: TGTGCCAGCAGCTCCAGGTCAGGGACGAATGAAGCTTTCTTT.

CDR3 DNA sequence: TGTGCCAGCAGTCCCGGCTCCCAGGACAGGGGGTTTCTCTACGAGCAGTACGTC. Translating it yields CASSPGSQDRGFLYEQYV. This chain links TRBV28 with TRBJ2-7; TRBD1 agrees at 10 bases. V gave up 5 bases and J gave up 3 bases; unmatched junction bases: 16. The CDR3 has 18 amino acids. Germline V gene lookup returns CDR1 MDHEN and CDR2 SYDVKM.

The V and J genes are TRBV12-3 or TRBV12-4 and TRBJ2-3, with TRBD1 matching 8 bases. The CDR3 is 14 residues long. V was clipped by 3 bases and J by 6 bases; unmatched bases: 5. DNA for the CDR3: TGTGCCAGCAGTTTGGAACAGGGGGAGGATACGCAGTATTTT. It encodes CASSLEQGEDTQYF.

The table lists this clonotype with a few counts. The chain employs TRBV18 and TRBJ1-2; D remains unclear. Germline CDR1 is KGHSH and CDR2 is LQKENI. The CDR3 runs 13 residues. V was cut by 6 bases and J by 4 bases, with 12 bases left in between. CDR3 sequence reads: CASSSWQVYGYTF. In DNA form, the CDR3 reads TGTGCCAGCTCCTCGTGGCAGGTCTATGGCTACACCTTC.

V gene TRBV29-1 combines with J gene TRBJ1-1, with D possibly TRBD1 on 5 matching bases. CDR1 is SQVTM and CDR2 is ANQGSEA in the germline V gene. This CDR3 spans 18 amino acids. Trimming took 6 bases from V and 1 from J, leaving 27 bases between them. The CDR3 spells CSVQPLTGRAGTNTEAFF. In nucleotides, the CDR3 is TGCAGCGTCCAACCCTTGACTGGTCGGGCGGGGACGAACACTGAAGCTTTCTTT.

The genes are TRBV4-1 and TRBJ2-2; 8 bases align to TRBD1. V lost 5 bases, J lost 5 bases, and 7 bases stayed unmatched. The length of the CDR3 is 15 residues. The germline V gene has CDR1 MGHRA and CDR2 YSYEKL. Written as DNA, the CDR3 is TGCGCCAGCAGCTCGCCCGGGGACAGGACCGGGGAGCTGTTTTTT. The encoded protein is CASSSPGDRTGELFF.